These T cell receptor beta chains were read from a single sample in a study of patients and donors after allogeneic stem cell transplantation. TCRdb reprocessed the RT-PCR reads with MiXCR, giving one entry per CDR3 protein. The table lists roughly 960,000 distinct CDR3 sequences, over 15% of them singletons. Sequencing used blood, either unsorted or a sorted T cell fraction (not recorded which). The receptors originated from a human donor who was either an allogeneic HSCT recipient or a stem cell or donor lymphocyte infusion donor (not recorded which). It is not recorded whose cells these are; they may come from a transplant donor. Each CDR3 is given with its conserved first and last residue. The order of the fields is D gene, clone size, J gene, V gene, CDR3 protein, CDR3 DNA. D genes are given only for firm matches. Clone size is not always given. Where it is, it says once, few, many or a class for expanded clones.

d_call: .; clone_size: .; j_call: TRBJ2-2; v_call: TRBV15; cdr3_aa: CAASSRGGTGELFF; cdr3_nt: TGTGCCGCCAGCAGTAGGGGCGGGACCGGGGAGCTGTTTTTT
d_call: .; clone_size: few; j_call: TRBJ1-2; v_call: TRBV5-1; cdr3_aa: CASSLERYGYTF; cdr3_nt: TGCGCCAGCAGCTTGGAACGATATGGCTACACCTTC
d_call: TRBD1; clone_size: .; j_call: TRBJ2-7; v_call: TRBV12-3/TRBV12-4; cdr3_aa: CASSPPGQGSEQYF; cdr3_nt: TGTGCCAGCAGTCCACCGGGACAGGGAAGCGAACAGTACTTC
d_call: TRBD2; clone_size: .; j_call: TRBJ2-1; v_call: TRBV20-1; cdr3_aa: CSASRASGPYNEQFF; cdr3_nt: TGCAGTGCTAGCCGGGCTAGCGGCCCCTACAATGAGCAGTTCTTC
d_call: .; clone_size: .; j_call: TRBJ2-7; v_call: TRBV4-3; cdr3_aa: CASSQGTRSYEQYF; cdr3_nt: TGCGCCAGCAGCCAAGGGACGAGATCCTACGAGCAGTACTTC
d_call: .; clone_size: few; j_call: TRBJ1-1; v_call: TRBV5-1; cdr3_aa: CASSLQVGETEAFF; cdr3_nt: TGCGCCAGCAGCCTACAGGTTGGGGAGACTGAAGCTTTCTTT
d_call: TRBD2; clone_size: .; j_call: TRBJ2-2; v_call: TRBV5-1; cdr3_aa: CASQVAGVNTGELFF; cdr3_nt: TGCGCCAGCCAGGTAGCGGGGGTGAACACCGGGGAGCTGTTTTTT
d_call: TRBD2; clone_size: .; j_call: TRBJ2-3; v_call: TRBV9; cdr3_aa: CASSVASGTSALHRDTQYF; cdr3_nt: TGTGCCAGCAGCGTGGCATCCGGGACTAGCGCCCTGCACAGAGATACGCAGTATTTT
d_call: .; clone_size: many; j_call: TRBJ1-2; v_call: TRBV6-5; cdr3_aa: CASSYSAGTNYGYTF; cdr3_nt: TGTGCCAGCAGTTACTCAGCGGGAACTAACTATGGCTACACCTTC
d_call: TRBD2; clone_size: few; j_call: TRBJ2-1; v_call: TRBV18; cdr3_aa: CASSPQPLADLYNEQFF; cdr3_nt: TGTGCCAGCTCACCTCAACCTCTAGCGGACCTTTACAATGAGCAGTTCTTC
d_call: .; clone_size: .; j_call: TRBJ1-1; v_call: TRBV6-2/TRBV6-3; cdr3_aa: CARQGHRAFF; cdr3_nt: TGTGCCCGTCAAGGACATAGGGCTTTCTTT
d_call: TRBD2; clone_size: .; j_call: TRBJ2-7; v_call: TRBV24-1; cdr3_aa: CATSDHVAGVYEQYF; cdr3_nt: TGTGCCACCAGTGACCACGTGGCGGGAGTCTACGAGCAGTACTTC
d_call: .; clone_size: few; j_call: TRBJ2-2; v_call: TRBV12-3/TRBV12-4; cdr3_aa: CASTIIGGTWNTGELFF; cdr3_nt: TGTGCCAGCACCATCATAGGCGGGACTTGGAACACCGGGGAGCTGTTTTTT
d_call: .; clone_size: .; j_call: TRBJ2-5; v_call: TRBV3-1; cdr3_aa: CASSQVLGTQYF; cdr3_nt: TGTGCCAGCAGCCAAGTCCTCGGGACCCAGTACTTC